This is a list of T cell receptor beta chains from one sample in a study of CD8+ T cells in alopecia areata. Generated by immunoSEQ multiplex PCR, the TCRdb table keeps only in-frame clones and is missing some. Seen here are about 140,000 clones, nearly 55% observed once, and the top ten hold 15%. The starting material was CD8+ T cells sorted from blood, obtained at week 4, from a patient treated with tofacitinib. The receptors come from a human donor with alopecia areata. CDR3s include the opening cysteine and the closing phenylalanine or tryptophan. The order of the fields is CDR3 DNA, CDR3 protein, clone size, D gene, J gene, V gene. D genes are given only for firm matches. A row's size may be missing; if present it is once, few, many or a size class.

TGTGCCAGCAGCTTAACACAGGGCTACGAGCAGTACTTC CASSLTQGYEQYF - - TRBJ2-7 TRBV11-2
TGTGCCAGCCAAGCTTTGGCAGGGACTAGCGGGACCCAAGAGACCCAGTACTTC CASQALAGTSGTQETQYF - TRBD2 TRBJ2-5 TRBV11-2
TGTGCCAGCAGCTTAGATCACAGCAACACCGGGGAGCTGTTTTTT CASSLDHSNTGELFF - - TRBJ2-2 TRBV7-9
TGTGCCAGCAGCCCTACAACAGGGACCTATGGCTACACCTTC CASSPTTGTYGYTF - - TRBJ1-2 TRBV27
TGTGCCAGCAGCTTAGGTGATTTTGGCTACACCTTC CASSLGDFGYTF - - TRBJ1-2 TRBV13
TGTGCCAGCAGCGTAGGCGGGGGGGACAATGAGCAGTTCTTC CASSVGGGDNEQFF - TRBD2 TRBJ2-1 TRBV9
TGTGCCAGCAGCCTCCGGGACTGCCAGGAGCCCCAGCATTTT CASSLRDCQEPQHF - - TRBJ1-5 TRBV7-3
TGCAGCGTTGAATCTCCGGGACTCTACGAGCAGTACTTC CSVESPGLYEQYF few - TRBJ2-7 TRBV29-1
TGCGCCAGCAGCCAAGGGGCTACTAGCGGGGGGAGAGATACGCAGTATTTT CASSQGATSGGRDTQYF - TRBD2 TRBJ2-3 TRBV4-3
TGTGCCTGGAGTGTATCGTGGTATGGCTACACCTTC CAWSVSWYGYTF few - TRBJ1-2 TRBV30
TGTGCCAGCTCACCTTCCGACAGATTCTCCTACGAGCAGTACTTC CASSPSDRFSYEQYF - - TRBJ2-7 TRBV18
TGTGCCAGCAGCTTAGGGACAGGGGTTTCCGGGGAGCTGTTTTTT CASSLGTGVSGELFF few TRBD1 TRBJ2-2 TRBV11-2
TGTGCCAGCAGCTTTACCCTAACAGAGAACACTGAAGCTTTCTTT CASSFTLTENTEAFF - - TRBJ1-1 TRBV5-6
TGTGCCAGCAGTCGCGGGTCGCGGAGCCAAGAGACCCAGTACTTC CASSRGSRSQETQYF once - TRBJ2-5 TRBV13
TGTGCCAGCAGTTACTTGGGCATCGGGGGGACCCAGTACTTC CASSYLGIGGTQYF - - TRBJ2-5 TRBV6-5
TGTGCCAGCAGCCTAGCGGGGGGGGTGCAGTTCTTC CASSLAGGVQFF - TRBD2 TRBJ2-1 TRBV6-5
TGCAGCGCAAAGACGGTAGAAGGGGAAGGCTACACCTTC CSAKTVEGEGYTF - - TRBJ1-2 TRBV29-1
TGTGCCAGTAGTATCAGGGATTATAATTCACCCCTCCACTTT CASSIRDYNSPLHF few - TRBJ1-6 TRBV19
TGCGCCAGCAGCTGGATGGGACAGGGGGAAGAGACCCAGTACTTC CASSWMGQGEETQYF few TRBD1 TRBJ2-5 TRBV5-1
TGTGCCAGCAGCTTAGGGGCCTCTCCGTACGAGCAGTACTTC CASSLGASPYEQYF - - TRBJ2-7 TRBV13
TGTGCCTGGAGTGTATTTGGGAACACTGAAGCTTTCTTT CAWSVFGNTEAFF - - TRBJ1-1 TRBV30
TGTGCCTGGATTGGAACATCCTACAATGAGCAGTTCTTC CAWIGTSYNEQFF - - TRBJ2-1 TRBV30
TGTGCCAGCAGTCGCAGGGGCCTGGTCCACACAGATACGCAGTATTTT CASSRRGLVHTDTQYF - - TRBJ2-3 TRBV27
TGTGCCAGTATGGACTCCAACGAGGCTGAAGCTTTCTTT CASMDSNEAEAFF few - TRBJ1-1 TRBV27
TGTGCCAGCAGCGATACTAGCGGGGGCACAGATACGCAGTATTTT CASSDTSGGTDTQYF once TRBD2 TRBJ2-3 TRBV9
TGTGCCTGGAGTGTTTTATATGAAGCTTTCTTT CAWSVLYEAFF - - TRBJ1-1 TRBV30
TGTGCCAGCAGTTACGGTCTTACGAACACCGGGGAGCTGTTTTTT CASSYGLTNTGELFF - - TRBJ2-2 TRBV6-5
TGTGCCAGCAGTGAAATGTACGAGCAGTACTTC CASSEMYEQYF - - TRBJ2-7 TRBV2
TGTGCCAGCAGCTTGGCCGGTCCCTTGGAGGAGCAGTACTTC CASSLAGPLEEQYF - - TRBJ2-5 TRBV11-2
TGTGCCAGCAGCTGGGGTGGGGTGGAAGAGACCCAGTACTTC CASSWGGVEETQYF once - TRBJ2-5 TRBV5-6
TGTGCCAGCAGCTTTACTAGCGGGGCAACCTCCTCCGAGCAGTACTTC CASSFTSGATSSEQYF few TRBD2 TRBJ2-7 TRBV5-4
TGTGCCAGCAGCCCCCGACTAGCGGGGCATAATGAGCAGTTCTTC CASSPRLAGHNEQFF - TRBD2 TRBJ2-1 TRBV13
TGTGCCAGCACCACGGGACAGGGTCAACCCGGGGAGCTGTTTTTT CASTTGQGQPGELFF - TRBD1 TRBJ2-2 TRBV6-1
TGTGCCAGCAGAGAACTAGCGGGGTTGAACGGGCAGTACTTC CASRELAGLNGQYF - TRBD2 TRBJ2-7 TRBV7-9
TGTGCCAGCAGCCTAACGGCGGGGGGGACCAATGAGCAGTTCTTC CASSLTAGGTNEQFF - TRBD2 TRBJ2-1 TRBV11-2
TGCAGCGTCGCCCCCTACAATGAGCAGTTCTTC CSVAPYNEQFF few - TRBJ2-1 TRBV29-1
TGTGCCAGCAGCCAAGATCAAAGTATGACTGAAGCTTTCTTT CASSQDQSMTEAFF - - TRBJ1-1 TRBV4-2
TGCGCCAGCAGCCGGCTCAGGACAGGGAGCACAGATACGCAGTATTTT CASSRLRTGSTDTQYF - TRBD1 TRBJ2-3 TRBV4-1
TGTGCCAGCAGTTTACGACAGGGTGGCACTGAAGCTTTCTTT CASSLRQGGTEAFF - TRBD1 TRBJ1-1 TRBV27
TGTGCCAGCAGTTTGGTCGCTTCGGAGCCCCAGCATTTT CASSLVASEPQHF - - TRBJ1-5 TRBV27
TGTGCCACCGAGGGGGAGGGGCGCGATGGCAATGAGCAGTTCTTC CATEGEGRDGNEQFF medium-sized - TRBJ2-1 TRBV27